Listed below are T cell receptor beta chains from one sample, sequenced in a study of cytomegalovirus exposure and HLA in healthy donors. Repertoires were generated with immunoSEQ multiplex PCR, while TCRdb's copy carries only in-frame clones and drops some. This table lists 80,000 to 100,000 clones. Sequenced sample: PBMCs. All receptors come from a woman in her 30s in good health and CMV-seronegative. Each CDR3 is given with its conserved first and last residue. D genes are given only for firm matches.

d_call: TRBD1; v_call: TRBV7-6; j_call: TRBJ1-1; cdr3_aa: CASSLRTGLLNTEAFF; cdr3_nt: TGTGCCAGCAGCTTACGGACAGGACTACTGAACACTGAAGCTTTCTTT
d_call: -; v_call: TRBV7-9; j_call: TRBJ2-3; cdr3_aa: CASSSYLAANTDTQYF; cdr3_nt: TGTGCCAGCAGCTCTTATCTAGCTGCGAACACAGATACGCAGTATTTT
d_call: -; v_call: TRBV6-1; j_call: TRBJ1-2; cdr3_aa: CASSEGRDYGYTF; cdr3_nt: TGTGCCAGCAGTGAAGGGAGGGACTATGGCTACACCTTC
d_call: -; v_call: TRBV11-3; j_call: TRBJ2-5; cdr3_aa: CASSPPGRRETQYF; cdr3_nt: TGTGCCAGCAGCCCCCCGGGTAGAAGAGAGACCCAGTACTTC
d_call: TRBD2; v_call: TRBV28; j_call: TRBJ2-7; cdr3_aa: CASSSGTSRDEQYF; cdr3_nt: TGTGCCAGCAGTTCGGGGACTAGCAGAGACGAGCAGTACTTC
d_call: -; v_call: TRBV7-6; j_call: TRBJ2-2; cdr3_aa: CASSLNRADTGELFF; cdr3_nt: TGTGCCAGCAGCTTAAACAGGGCAGACACCGGGGAGCTGTTTTTT
d_call: -; v_call: TRBV28; j_call: TRBJ2-5; cdr3_aa: CASSPQGHLQETQYF; cdr3_nt: TGTGCCAGCAGCCCACAGGGACATCTACAAGAGACCCAGTACTTC
d_call: -; v_call: TRBV6-5; j_call: TRBJ1-2; cdr3_aa: CASSQGDWGGYTF; cdr3_nt: TGTGCCAGCAGCCAAGGGGATTGGGGTGGCTACACCTTC
d_call: TRBD2; v_call: TRBV2; j_call: TRBJ2-7; cdr3_aa: CASNGLAGNEQYF; cdr3_nt: TGTGCCAGCAACGGGCTAGCGGGAAACGAGCAGTACTTC
d_call: TRBD2; v_call: TRBV6-1; j_call: TRBJ2-7; cdr3_aa: CASTVDGGSTYEQYF; cdr3_nt: TGTGCCAGCACTGTTGACGGCGGGAGTACCTACGAGCAGTACTTC
d_call: -; v_call: TRBV7-9; j_call: TRBJ2-3; cdr3_aa: CASSLIEGAVNTQYF; cdr3_nt: TGTGCCAGCAGCTTGATCGAGGGAGCGGTAAATACGCAGTATTTT
d_call: -; v_call: TRBV28; j_call: TRBJ1-2; cdr3_aa: CASSLWDTANYGYTF; cdr3_nt: TGTGCCAGCAGTTTATGGGACACCGCTAACTATGGCTACACCTTC
d_call: TRBD2; v_call: TRBV13; j_call: TRBJ2-7; cdr3_aa: CASSLIYGGTGYEQYF; cdr3_nt: TGTGCCAGCAGCTTGATTTACGGGGGGACCGGGTACGAGCAGTACTTC
d_call: TRBD1; v_call: TRBV19; j_call: TRBJ1-1; cdr3_aa: CASSIPDREVSDTEAFF; cdr3_nt: TGTGCCAGTAGTATCCCGGACAGGGAAGTCTCCGACACTGAAGCTTTCTTT
d_call: -; v_call: TRBV7-9; j_call: TRBJ2-5; cdr3_aa: CASSLGTGLGETQYF; cdr3_nt: TGTGCCAGCAGCTTAGGGACGGGATTAGGGGAGACCCAGTACTTC
d_call: -; v_call: TRBV29-1; j_call: TRBJ1-5; cdr3_aa: CSVEVGRGQPQHF; cdr3_nt: TGCAGCGTTGAAGTGGGGCGCGGTCAGCCCCAGCATTTT
d_call: TRBD1; v_call: TRBV9; j_call: TRBJ1-2; cdr3_aa: CASSEGPGTGAYGYTF; cdr3_nt: TGTGCCAGCAGCGAGGGCCCCGGGACAGGGGCCTATGGCTACACCTTC
d_call: TRBD1; v_call: TRBV14; j_call: TRBJ2-2; cdr3_aa: CASSQDRGQAKTGELFF; cdr3_nt: TGTGCCAGCAGCCAAGATCGGGGACAGGCAAAAACCGGGGAGCTGTTTTTT
d_call: -; v_call: TRBV5-1; j_call: TRBJ1-3; cdr3_aa: CASSMDSSGNTIYF; cdr3_nt: TGCGCCAGCAGCATGGACAGCTCTGGAAACACCATATATTTT
d_call: TRBD1; v_call: TRBV6-5; j_call: TRBJ2-7; cdr3_aa: CASSPGTGSYEQYF; cdr3_nt: TGTGCCAGCAGTCCCGGGACAGGGTCCTACGAGCAGTACTTC
d_call: -; v_call: TRBV21-1; j_call: TRBJ2-1; cdr3_aa: CASSVKGLSYNEQFF; cdr3_nt: TGTGCCAGCAGCGTAAAGGGGCTTTCCTACAATGAGCAGTTCTTC
d_call: -; v_call: TRBV5-1; j_call: TRBJ1-1; cdr3_aa: CASSHLTGNAEAFF; cdr3_nt: TGCGCCAGCAGCCACCTGACGGGGAACGCTGAAGCTTTCTTT
d_call: TRBD1; v_call: TRBV5-6; j_call: TRBJ1-4; cdr3_aa: CASSALDRIGEKLFF; cdr3_nt: TGTGCCAGCAGCGCCCTGGACAGGATCGGCGAAAAACTGTTTTTT
d_call: -; v_call: TRBV27; j_call: TRBJ1-1; cdr3_aa: CASSSLPGVYTEAFF; cdr3_nt: TGTGCCAGCAGTTCCCTACCGGGGGTTTACACTGAAGCTTTCTTT
d_call: -; v_call: TRBV6-6; j_call: TRBJ1-4; cdr3_aa: CASSHAGTGVNEKLFF; cdr3_nt: TGTGCCAGCAGTCACGCCGGGACGGGGGTTAATGAAAAACTGTTTTTT
d_call: TRBD2; v_call: TRBV10-3; j_call: TRBJ2-3; cdr3_aa: CAISESRLAGGTDTQYF; cdr3_nt: TGTGCCATCAGTGAGTCGAGACTAGCGGGGGGCACAGATACGCAGTATTTT
d_call: TRBD2; v_call: TRBV9; j_call: TRBJ2-5; cdr3_aa: CASSVVGTSGETQYF; cdr3_nt: TGTGCCAGCAGCGTAGTAGGGACTAGCGGTGAGACCCAGTACTTC
d_call: -; v_call: TRBV6-6; j_call: TRBJ1-2; cdr3_aa: CATGTPNYGYTF; cdr3_nt: TGTGCCACCGGGACACCCAACTATGGCTACACCTTC
d_call: TRBD1; v_call: TRBV5-6; j_call: TRBJ1-1; cdr3_aa: CASSLAGTGGNMNTEAFF; cdr3_nt: TGTGCCAGCAGCCTGGCCGGGACAGGGGGGAACATGAACACTGAAGCTTTCTTT
d_call: TRBD2; v_call: TRBV9; j_call: TRBJ2-1; cdr3_aa: CASSLLPSGGSEQFF; cdr3_nt: TGTGCCAGCAGCCTCCTCCCGAGCGGGGGTAGTGAGCAGTTCTTC
d_call: -; v_call: TRBV7-9; j_call: TRBJ2-2; cdr3_aa: CASSSTAGSMNTGELFF; cdr3_nt: TGTGCCAGCAGCTCCACCGCGGGCAGTATGAACACCGGGGAGCTGTTTTTT
d_call: TRBD1; v_call: TRBV7-6; j_call: TRBJ2-1; cdr3_aa: CASSYRDRGPNEQFF; cdr3_nt: TGTGCCAGCAGCTACCGGGACAGGGGCCCCAATGAGCAGTTCTTC
d_call: -; v_call: TRBV10-1; j_call: TRBJ1-1; cdr3_aa: CASSDRMNTEAFF; cdr3_nt: TGCGCCAGCAGTGACAGGATGAACACTGAAGCTTTCTTT
d_call: -; v_call: TRBV6-1; j_call: TRBJ1-1; cdr3_aa: CASSERGGNTEAFF; cdr3_nt: TGTGCCAGCAGTGAACGGGGGGGGAACACTGAAGCTTTCTTT
d_call: -; v_call: TRBV27; j_call: TRBJ1-1; cdr3_aa: CASSFGVGTEAFF; cdr3_nt: TGTGCCAGCAGTTTTGGAGTGGGCACTGAAGCTTTCTTT
d_call: TRBD2; v_call: TRBV11-2; j_call: TRBJ2-7; cdr3_aa: CASSGRLAGEYEQYF; cdr3_nt: TGTGCCAGCAGCGGTAGACTAGCGGGAGAGTACGAGCAGTACTTC
d_call: -; v_call: TRBV6-1; j_call: TRBJ1-2; cdr3_aa: CASSEGQGGNYGYTF; cdr3_nt: TGTGCCAGCAGTGAAGGGCAGGGAGGTAACTATGGCTACACCTTC